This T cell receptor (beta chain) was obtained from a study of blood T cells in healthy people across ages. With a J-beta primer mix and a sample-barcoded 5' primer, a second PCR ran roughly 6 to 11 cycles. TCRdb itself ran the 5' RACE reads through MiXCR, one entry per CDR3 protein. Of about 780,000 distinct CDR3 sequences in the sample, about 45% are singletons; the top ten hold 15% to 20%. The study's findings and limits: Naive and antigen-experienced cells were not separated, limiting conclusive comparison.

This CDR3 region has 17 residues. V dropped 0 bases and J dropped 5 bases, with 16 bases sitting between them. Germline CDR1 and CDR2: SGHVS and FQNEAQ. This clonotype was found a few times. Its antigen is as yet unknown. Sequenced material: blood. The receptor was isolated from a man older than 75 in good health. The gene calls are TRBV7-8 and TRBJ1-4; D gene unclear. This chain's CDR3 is CASSLAVEWATNEKLFF. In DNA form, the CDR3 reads TGTGCCAGCAGCTTAGCGGTGGAGTGGGCCACAAATGAAAAACTGTTTTTT.